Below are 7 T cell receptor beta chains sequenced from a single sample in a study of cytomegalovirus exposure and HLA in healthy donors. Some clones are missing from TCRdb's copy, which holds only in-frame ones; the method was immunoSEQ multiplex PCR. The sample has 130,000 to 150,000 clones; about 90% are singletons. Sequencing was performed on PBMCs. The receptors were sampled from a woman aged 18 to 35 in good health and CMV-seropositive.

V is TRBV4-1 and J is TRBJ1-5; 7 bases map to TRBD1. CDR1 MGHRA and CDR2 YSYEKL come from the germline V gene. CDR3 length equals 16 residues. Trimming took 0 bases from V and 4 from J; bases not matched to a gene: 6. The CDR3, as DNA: TGCGCCAGCAGCCAAGAAAGAGGGGGCGCGAATCAGCCCCAGCATTTT. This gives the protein CASSQERGGANQPQHF.

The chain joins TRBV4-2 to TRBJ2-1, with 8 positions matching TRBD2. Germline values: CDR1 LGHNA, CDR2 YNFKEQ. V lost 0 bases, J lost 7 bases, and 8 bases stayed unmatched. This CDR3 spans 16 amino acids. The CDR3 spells CASSQERSLAGNEQFF. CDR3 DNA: TGTGCCAGCAGCCAAGAAAGGTCCCTAGCGGGTAATGAGCAGTTCTTC.

The CDR3 is CATSSQGQVVSEKLFF. CDR3 coding DNA: TGTGCCACCAGCAGTCAAGGACAGGTGGTTAGTGAAAAACTGTTTTTT. J is TRBJ1-4 and V is TRBV15; TRBD1 agrees at 7 bases. Germline V lookup: CDR1 LNHNV, CDR2 YYDKDF (reference sequence). V shed 3 bases, J shed 7 bases, and the junction held 11 bases outside the gene matches. The length of the CDR3 is 16 residues.

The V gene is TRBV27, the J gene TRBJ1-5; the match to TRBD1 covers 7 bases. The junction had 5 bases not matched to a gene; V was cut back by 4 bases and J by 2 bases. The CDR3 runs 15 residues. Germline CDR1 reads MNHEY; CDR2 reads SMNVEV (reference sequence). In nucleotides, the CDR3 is TGTGCCAGCAGTTCCTCCGGGACAGGCAATCAGCCCCAGCATTTT. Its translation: CASSSSGTGNQPQHF.

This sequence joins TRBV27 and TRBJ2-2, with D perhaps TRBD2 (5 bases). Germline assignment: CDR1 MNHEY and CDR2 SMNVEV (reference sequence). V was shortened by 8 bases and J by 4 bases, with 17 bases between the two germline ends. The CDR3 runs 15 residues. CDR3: CASWPRRRVTGELFF. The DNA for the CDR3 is TGTGCCAGCTGGCCTCGAAGGCGGGTCACCGGGGAGCTGTTTTTT.

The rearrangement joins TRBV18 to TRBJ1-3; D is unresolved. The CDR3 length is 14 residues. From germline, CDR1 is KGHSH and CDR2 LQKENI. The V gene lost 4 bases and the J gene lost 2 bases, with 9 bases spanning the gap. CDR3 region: CASSLREPGNTIYF. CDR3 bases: TGTGCCAGCTCACTCCGGGAGCCTGGAAACACCATATATTTT.

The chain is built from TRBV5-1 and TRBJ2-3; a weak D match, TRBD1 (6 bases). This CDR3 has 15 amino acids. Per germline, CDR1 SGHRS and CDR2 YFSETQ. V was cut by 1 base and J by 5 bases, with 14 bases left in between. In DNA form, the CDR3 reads TGCGCCAGCAGCTTGCACAGGGTTGGGGGAGATACGCAGTATTTT. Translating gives CASSLHRVGGDTQYF.